This is a list of T cell receptor beta chains from one sample in a study of technical replicates of blood from a few donors. Only in-frame clones appear in the TCRdb table, and some are missing; sequencing was by immunoSEQ multiplex PCR. The sample carries fewer than 70,000 clones, about 86% recorded once. Sample: PBMCs. All receptors derive from a human donor in good health. Some clones in this sample may be carry-over from other donors' samples. Each CDR3 is given with its conserved first and last residue. Each record gives: V gene, clone size, D gene, J gene, CDR3 protein, CDR3 DNA. D genes are given only for firm matches. The listing skips clone size in some rows; elsewhere it reads once, few, many or a size class.

TRBV19,-,-,TRBJ2-7,CASSPNARYEQYF,TGTGCCAGTAGCCCGAATGCCCGGTACGAGCAGTACTTC
TRBV7-2,-,TRBD2,TRBJ2-7,CASSELAGESSYEQYF,TGTGCCAGCAGCGAATTAGCGGGAGAGAGCTCCTACGAGCAGTACTTC
TRBV7-3,-,TRBD2,TRBJ2-1,CASSSDGGASSGQFF,TGTGCCAGCAGCTCTGACGGGGGGGCGTCATCTGGGCAGTTCTTC
TRBV19,-,TRBD1,TRBJ1-1,CASSQMRTGGSRNTEAFF,TGTGCCAGTAGCCAAATGAGGACAGGGGGCAGCAGGAACACTGAAGCTTTCTTT
TRBV6-5,-,-,TRBJ1-5,CASSLGPAGQPQHF,TGTGCCAGCAGTTTAGGACCCGCGGGTCAGCCCCAGCATTTT
TRBV6-5,-,-,TRBJ2-3,CASSRSGVGTDTQYF,TGTGCCAGCAGTCGCTCAGGGGTGGGCACAGATACGCAGTATTTT
TRBV4-2,-,TRBD2,TRBJ2-3,CASSQEKGTSGDTQYF,TGTGCCAGCAGCCAAGAGAAAGGGACTAGCGGAGATACGCAGTATTTT
TRBV9,few,TRBD2,TRBJ2-5,CASATSGLAGGFKPETQYF,TGTGCCAGCGCTACTTCGGGGCTAGCGGGGGGGTTCAAACCGGAGACCCAGTACTTC
TRBV29-1,-,TRBD2,TRBJ2-1,CSVAPSGGYNEQFF,TGCAGCGTGGCCCCTAGCGGGGGATACAATGAGCAGTTCTTC
TRBV18,-,TRBD1,TRBJ1-1,CASSLGTGDNEAFF,TGTGCCAGCTCACTCGGGACAGGCGACAATGAAGCTTTCTTT
TRBV7-6,-,TRBD2,TRBJ2-7,CASSFAGGSYEQYF,TGTGCCAGCAGCTTCGCGGGGGGTTCCTACGAGCAGTACTTC
TRBV20-1,-,-,TRBJ2-5,CSARVEETQYF,TGCAGTGCTAGAGTAGAGGAGACCCAGTACTTC
TRBV5-1,-,-,TRBJ2-1,CASSSLGAASYNEQFF,TGCGCCAGCAGCTCCCTGGGAGCGGCCTCCTACAATGAGCAGTTCTTC
TRBV7-3,-,-,TRBJ2-1,CASSPSSYNEQFF,TGTGCCAGCAGCCCGAGCTCCTACAATGAGCAGTTCTTC
TRBV7-6,-,TRBD2,TRBJ2-7,CASSFGGGRDSYEQYF,TGTGCCAGCAGCTTCGGGGGGGGCCGGGACTCCTACGAGCAGTACTTC
TRBV6-6,-,TRBD2,TRBJ2-7,CASSFRLAGSYEQYF,TGTGCCAGCTCTTTTAGACTAGCGGGCTCCTACGAGCAGTACTTC
TRBV7-8,-,-,TRBJ2-3,CASSLGSSTDTQYF,TGTGCCAGCAGCTTAGGTTCTAGCACAGATACGCAGTATTTT
TRBV7-3,-,TRBD2,TRBJ2-1,CASSSSGGAFNEQFF,TGTGCCAGCAGTTCGAGCGGGGGGGCCTTCAATGAGCAGTTCTTC
TRBV30,few,-,TRBJ2-1,CAWSLDSSYNEQFF,TGTGCCTGGAGTCTAGACAGCTCCTACAATGAGCAGTTCTTC
TRBV4-1,-,-,TRBJ2-7,CASSLGGGGTLYEQYF,TGCGCCAGCAGCCTAGGGGGCGGGGGGACCCTCTACGAGCAGTACTTC
TRBV27,-,-,TRBJ2-3,CASSSSSHQYF,TGTGCCAGCAGTTCTAGTTCGCATCAGTATTTT
TRBV25-1,-,TRBD1,TRBJ2-7,CASGGRGPYEQYF,TGTGCCAGCGGGGGCAGGGGGCCCTACGAGCAGTACTTC
TRBV19,-,TRBD2,TRBJ2-7,CASSVAGGLYEQYF,TGTGCCAGTAGCGTAGCGGGGGGACTCTACGAGCAGTACTTC
TRBV29-1,-,TRBD1,TRBJ1-2,CSATGGSTNYGYTF,TGCAGCGCGACAGGGGGCTCCACTAACTATGGCTACACCTTC
TRBV4-1,-,-,TRBJ2-4,CASSQSDGGLVQYF,TGCGCCAGCAGCCAGTCTGACGGGGGTTTGGTTCAGTACTTC